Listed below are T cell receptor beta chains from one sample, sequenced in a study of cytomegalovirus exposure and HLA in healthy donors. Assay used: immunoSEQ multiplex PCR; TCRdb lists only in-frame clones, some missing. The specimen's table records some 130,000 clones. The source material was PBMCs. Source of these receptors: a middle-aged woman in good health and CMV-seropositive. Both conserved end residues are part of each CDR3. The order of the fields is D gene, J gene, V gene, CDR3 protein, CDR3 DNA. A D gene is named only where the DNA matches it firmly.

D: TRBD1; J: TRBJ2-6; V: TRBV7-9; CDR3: CASSPVDRGRGANVLTF; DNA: TGTGCCAGCAGCCCAGTGGACAGGGGGCGTGGGGCCAACGTCCTGACTTTC
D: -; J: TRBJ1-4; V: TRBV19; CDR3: CASSMPGSGEKLFF; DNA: TGTGCCAGTAGTATGCCTGGGAGTGGAGAAAAACTGTTTTTT
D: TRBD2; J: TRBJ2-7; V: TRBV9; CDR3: CASSPQGLAGGYEQYF; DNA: TGTGCCAGCAGCCCCCAAGGGCTAGCGGGAGGCTACGAGCAGTACTTC
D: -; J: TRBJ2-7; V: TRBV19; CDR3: CASRLGYEQYF; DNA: TGTGCCAGTAGACTAGGGTACGAGCAGTACTTC
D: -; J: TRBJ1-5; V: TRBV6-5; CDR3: CASSNRGNQPQHF; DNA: TGTGCCAGCAGCAACAGGGGCAATCAGCCCCAGCATTTT
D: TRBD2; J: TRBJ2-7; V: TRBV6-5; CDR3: CASSYWDSGRAYEQYF; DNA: TGTGCCAGCAGTTACTGGGATAGCGGGCGAGCCTACGAGCAGTACTTC
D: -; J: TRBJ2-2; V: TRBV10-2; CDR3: CASSVDSPGELFF; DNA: TGCGCCAGCAGTGTTGACAGCCCCGGGGAGCTGTTTTTT
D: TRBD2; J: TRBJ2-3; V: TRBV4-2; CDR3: CASSQSTSGTDTQYF; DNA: TGTGCCAGCAGCCAATCGACTAGCGGGACAGATACGCAGTATTTT
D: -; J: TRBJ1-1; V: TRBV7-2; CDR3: CASSPRQAINTEAFF; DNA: TGTGCCAGCAGCCCCAGACAGGCCATTAACACTGAAGCTTTCTTT
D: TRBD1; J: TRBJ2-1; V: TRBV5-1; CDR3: CASSLEGGQVEIDEQFF; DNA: TGCGCCAGCAGCTTGGAGGGGGGACAGGTTGAAATCGATGAGCAGTTCTTC
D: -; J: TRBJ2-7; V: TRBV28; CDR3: CASSLPHGLSYEQYF; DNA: TGTGCCAGCAGTTTGCCGCACGGACTCTCGTACGAGCAGTACTTC
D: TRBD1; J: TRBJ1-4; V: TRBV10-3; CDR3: CAISEPTGGAGEKLFF; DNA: TGTGCCATCAGTGAGCCCACAGGGGGCGCAGGTGAAAAACTGTTTTTT
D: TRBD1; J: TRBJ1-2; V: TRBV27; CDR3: CASSSEGGVYGYTF; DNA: TGTGCCAGCAGTTCCGAAGGGGGCGTCTATGGCTACACCTTC
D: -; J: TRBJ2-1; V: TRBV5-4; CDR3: CASSTQTGAGGFF; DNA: TGTGCCAGCAGCACACAAACAGGGGCCGGGGGGTTCTTC
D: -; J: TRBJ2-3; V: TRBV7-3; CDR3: CASSSPDRPDTQYF; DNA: TGTGCCAGCAGCTCCCCCGACAGGCCAGATACGCAGTATTTT
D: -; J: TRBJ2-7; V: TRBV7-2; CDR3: CASSRTQGSEQYF; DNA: TGTGCCAGCAGCCGGACCCAGGGGAGCGAGCAGTACTTC
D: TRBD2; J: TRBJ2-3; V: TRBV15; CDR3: CATSPRTSGRTDTQYF; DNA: TGTGCCACCAGCCCCCGGACTAGCGGGAGGACAGATACGCAGTATTTT
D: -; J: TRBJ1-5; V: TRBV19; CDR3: CASSEVRNQPQHF; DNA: TGTGCCAGTAGTGAGGTGAGGAATCAGCCCCAGCATTTT
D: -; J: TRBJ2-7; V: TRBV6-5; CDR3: CASSNPPGMVEQYF; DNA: TGTGCCAGTTCCAACCCCCCAGGAATGGTGGAGCAGTACTTC
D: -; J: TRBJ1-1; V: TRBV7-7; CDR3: CASSLSSNTEAFF; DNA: TGTGCTAGCAGCTTAAGCTCGAACACTGAAGCTTTCTTT
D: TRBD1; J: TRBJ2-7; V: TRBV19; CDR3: CASSIPGGSYEQYF; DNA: TGTGCCAGTAGTATACCAGGGGGCTCCTACGAGCAGTACTTC
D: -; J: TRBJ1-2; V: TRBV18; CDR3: CASSPPGMGGYTF; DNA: TGTGCCAGCTCACCCCCAGGGATGGGGGGCTACACCTTC
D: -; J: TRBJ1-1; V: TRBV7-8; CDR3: CASSLAHGRTEAFF; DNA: TGTGCCAGCAGCTTAGCGCACGGGAGAACTGAAGCTTTCTTT
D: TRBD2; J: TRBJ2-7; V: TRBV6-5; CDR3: CASKGLANYEQYF; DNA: TGTGCCAGCAAGGGACTAGCGAACTACGAGCAGTACTTC
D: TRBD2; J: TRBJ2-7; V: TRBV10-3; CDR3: CAISPGLAVTYEQYF; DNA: TGTGCCATCAGTCCGGGACTAGCGGTTACCTACGAGCAGTACTTC
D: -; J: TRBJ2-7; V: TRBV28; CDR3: CASQDSSYEQYF; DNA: TGTGCCAGCCAAGACAGCTCCTACGAGCAGTACTTC
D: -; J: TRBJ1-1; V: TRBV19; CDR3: CASTRGREGAEAFF; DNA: TGTGCCAGTACCCGAGGGAGGGAAGGGGCTGAAGCTTTCTTT
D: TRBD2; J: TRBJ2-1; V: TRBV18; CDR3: CASSPLPAGVYNEQFF; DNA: TGTGCCAGCTCACCACTCCCAGCGGGAGTGTACAATGAGCAGTTCTTC
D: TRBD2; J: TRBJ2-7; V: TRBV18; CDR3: CASSTRTSGIAEQYF; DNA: TGTGCCAGCTCTACCCGGACTAGCGGGATCGCCGAGCAGTACTTC
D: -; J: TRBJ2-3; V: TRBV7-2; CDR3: CASSLSPTRFTDTQYF; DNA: TGTGCCAGCAGCCTATCACCAACTAGATTCACAGATACGCAGTATTTT
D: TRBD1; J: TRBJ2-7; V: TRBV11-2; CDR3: CASSLDRYEQYF; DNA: TGTGCCAGCAGCCTGGACAGGTACGAGCAGTACTTC
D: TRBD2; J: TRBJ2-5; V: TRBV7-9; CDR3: CASSHDGLAGGVETQYF; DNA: TGTGCCAGCAGCCACGACGGACTAGCGGGAGGAGTAGAGACCCAGTACTTC
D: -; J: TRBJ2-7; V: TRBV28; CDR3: CASTKVLGAGEQYF; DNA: TGTGCCAGCACCAAAGTTCTGGGGGCTGGCGAGCAGTACTTC
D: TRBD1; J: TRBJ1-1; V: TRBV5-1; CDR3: CASGEQGRAEAFF; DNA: TGCGCCAGCGGGGAACAGGGGAGAGCCGAAGCTTTCTTT
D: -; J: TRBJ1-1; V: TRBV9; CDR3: CASSAGGTEAFF; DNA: TGTGCCAGCAGCGCCGGGGGAACTGAAGCTTTCTTT
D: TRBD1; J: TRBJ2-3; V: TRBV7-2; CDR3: CASSQTGAIRIVGF; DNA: TGTGCCAGCAGCCAAACAGGGGCAATACGCATCGTAGGTTTT